This T cell receptor (beta chain) was identified during a study of T cells after posttransplantation cyclophosphamide. Data came from immunoSEQ multiplex PCR; TCRdb stores just in-frame clones and leaves some out. There are about 25,000 clones in the sample, none observed a single time. The length of the CDR3 is 13 residues. V shed 7 bases, J shed 7 bases, and the junction held 6 bases outside the gene matches. The germline gives CDR1 MNHEY, CDR2 SVGAGI. This clone was detected only a few times. Source material: PBMCs. The receptor was isolated from a man aged 50 or older in good health, CMV-negative, and a related stem cell transplant donor. V is TRBV6-5 and J is TRBJ1-1, with 10 bases identical to TRBD1. CDR3 residues: CASTDRGPGEAFF. The CDR3 DNA reads as TGTGCCAGCACCGACAGGGGGCCCGGTGAAGCTTTCTTT.